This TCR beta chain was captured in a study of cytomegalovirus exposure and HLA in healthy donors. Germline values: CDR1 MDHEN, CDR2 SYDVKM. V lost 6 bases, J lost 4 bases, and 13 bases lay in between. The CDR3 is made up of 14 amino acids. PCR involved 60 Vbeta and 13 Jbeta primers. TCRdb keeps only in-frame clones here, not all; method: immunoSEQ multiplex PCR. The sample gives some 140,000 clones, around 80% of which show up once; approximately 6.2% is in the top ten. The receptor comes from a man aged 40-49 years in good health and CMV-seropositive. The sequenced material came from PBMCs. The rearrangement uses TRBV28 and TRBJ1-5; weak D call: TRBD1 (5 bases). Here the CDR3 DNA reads TGTGCCAGCAGACTGGGACTGCTGAATCAGCCCCAGCATTTT. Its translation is CASRLGLLNQPQHF.